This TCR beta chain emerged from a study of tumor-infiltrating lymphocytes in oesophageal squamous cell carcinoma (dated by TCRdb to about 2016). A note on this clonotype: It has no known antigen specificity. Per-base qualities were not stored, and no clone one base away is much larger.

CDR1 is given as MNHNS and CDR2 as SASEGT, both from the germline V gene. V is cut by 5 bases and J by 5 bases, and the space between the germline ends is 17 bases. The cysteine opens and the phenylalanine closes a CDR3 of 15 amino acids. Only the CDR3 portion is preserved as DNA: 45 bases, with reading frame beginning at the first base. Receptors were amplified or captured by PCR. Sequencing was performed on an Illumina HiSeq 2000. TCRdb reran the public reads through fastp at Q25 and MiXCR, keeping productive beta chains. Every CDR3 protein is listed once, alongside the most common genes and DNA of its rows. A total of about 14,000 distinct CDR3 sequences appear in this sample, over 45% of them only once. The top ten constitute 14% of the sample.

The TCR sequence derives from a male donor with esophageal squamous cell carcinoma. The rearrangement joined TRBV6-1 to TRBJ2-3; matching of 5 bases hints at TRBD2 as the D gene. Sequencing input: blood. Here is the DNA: TGTGCCAGCAGTTACCCGCCTGAAGGGAGAGATACGCAGTATTTT. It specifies CASSYPPEGRDTQYF.